This T cell receptor (beta chain) came from a study of CD8+ T cells in alopecia areata. The wider study: Treated patients were dosed with oral tofacitinib, taking 5 to 10 mg twice daily.

CDR1 is MGHRA and CDR2 is YSYEKL in the germline V gene. Trimming stripped 1 base from V and 7 bases from J, with 17 bases between. The CDR3 has 15 residues. As the sequencing template, cDNA was produced by extracting RNA and reverse transcribing it. Method: immunoSEQ multiplex PCR; TCRdb's copy keeps in-frame clones and lacks some. The data contain approximately 57,000 clones, 95% to 97% of them singletons. Sample: CD8+ T cells sorted from blood, taken at week 0. The TCR originated in a human donor with alopecia areata. J is TRBJ2-7 and V is TRBV4-1; TRBD1 is a possible D gene (5 bases). The CDR3 loop reads CASSQAQGSPGEQYF. Here the CDR3 DNA reads TGCGCCAGCAGCCAAGCCCAGGGCTCTCCGGGTGAGCAGTACTTC.